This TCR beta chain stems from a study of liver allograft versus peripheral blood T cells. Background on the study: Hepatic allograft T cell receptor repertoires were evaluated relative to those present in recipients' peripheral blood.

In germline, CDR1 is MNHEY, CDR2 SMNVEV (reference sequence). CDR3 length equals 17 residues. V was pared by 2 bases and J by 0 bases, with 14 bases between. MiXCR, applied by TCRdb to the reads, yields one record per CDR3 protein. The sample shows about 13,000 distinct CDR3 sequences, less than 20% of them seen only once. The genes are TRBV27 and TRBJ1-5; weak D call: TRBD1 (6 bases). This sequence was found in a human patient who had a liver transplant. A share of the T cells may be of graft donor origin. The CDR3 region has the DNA TGTGCCAGCAGTTTAAAGTGGACAGACTTTAGCAATCAGCCCCAGCATTTT. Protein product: CASSLKWTDFSNQPQHF.